These T cell receptor beta chains were read from a single sample in a study of PD-L1 blockade in urothelial cancer. Data came from immunoSEQ multiplex PCR; TCRdb stores just in-frame clones and leaves some out. The sample contains 20,000 to 25,000 clones, under 95% of which appear only once. Source: PBMCs, taken around atezolizumab (anti-PD-L1) treatment. The receptors originated from a woman aged 60 to 75 with urothelial cancer. CDR3s include the opening cysteine and the closing phenylalanine or tryptophan. The D gene is left open where the match is weak. Size is stated for part of the rows, as once, few or many counts, or as a class when the clone is expanded.

V,J,size,D,DNA,CDR3
TRBV18,TRBJ1-3,NA,NA,TGTGCCAGCTCACCGACCAGACAGGAGGGAAACACCATATATTTT,CASSPTRQEGNTIYF
TRBV4-1,TRBJ2-7,NA,TRBD2,TGCGCCAGCAGCCCCGGCGGGAGGTACGAGCAGTACTTC,CASSPGGRYEQYF
TRBV5-1,TRBJ2-3,NA,TRBD2,TGCGCCAGCACCGAACTAGCGGGGGGGAAAGATACGCAGTATTTT,CASTELAGGKDTQYF
TRBV5-8,TRBJ2-1,NA,TRBD2,TGTGCCAGCAGCTTCTCCGGGACTAGCGGGAGTTGGTCCTACAATGAGCAGTTCTTC,CASSFSGTSGSWSYNEQFF
TRBV19,TRBJ1-1,NA,TRBD1,TGTGCCAGTAGTCCATCCGGGACAGGGAACACTGAAGCTTTCTTT,CASSPSGTGNTEAFF
TRBV25-1,TRBJ2-1,NA,NA,TGTGCCAGCTCCAAAGGGAGAGGGGGGGGGAGCTCCTACAATGAGCAGTTCTTC,CASSKGRGGGSSYNEQFF
TRBV6-5,TRBJ1-2,NA,NA,TGTGCCAGCAGTCCCCGGGGATATGGCTACACCTTC,CASSPRGYGYTF
TRBV7-9,TRBJ2-7,NA,TRBD1,TGTGCCAGCAGCTTAGAGACAGGGCTGCCTCGGGGAGAGCAGTACTTC,CASSLETGLPRGEQYF
TRBV5-4,TRBJ2-1,once,NA,TGTGCCAGCAGCATGGAGACTAGCTCCTACAATGAGCAGTTCTTC,CASSMETSSYNEQFF
TRBV11-2,TRBJ2-7,NA,TRBD1,TGTGCCAGCAGCTCACTACGGACAGGGGCTTTTCCCTACGAGCAGTACTTC,CASSSLRTGAFPYEQYF
TRBV21-1,TRBJ2-7,NA,NA,TGTGCCAGCAGCAAAGCGCTTTCAGGGACTACTTCCTACGAGCAGTACTTC,CASSKALSGTTSYEQYF
TRBV11-3,TRBJ2-2,NA,TRBD1,TGTGCCAGCAGAGTGGACAGGGGCACCGGGGAGCTGTTTTTT,CASRVDRGTGELFF
TRBV4-3,TRBJ2-7,NA,NA,TGCGCCAGCAGCCAGGACCGGACAGCGAACTCCTACGAGCAGTACTTC,CASSQDRTANSYEQYF
TRBV7-8,TRBJ2-1,NA,TRBD1,TGTGCCAGCAGCTCACAGAGGGGGACAGCTGGACAGACCGGGGTCAACAATGAGCAGTTCTTC,CASSSQRGTAGQTGVNNEQFF
TRBV4-3,TRBJ2-5,NA,TRBD1,TGCGCCAGCAGCCCCAAGACCGGGACAGGGGCAGAGACCCAGTACTTC,CASSPKTGTGAETQYF